Below are 16 T cell receptor beta chains sequenced from a single sample in a study of cytomegalovirus exposure and HLA in healthy donors. The PCR contained 60 Vbeta and 13 Jbeta primers. Clones were read by immunoSEQ multiplex PCR, and TCRdb kept only the in-frame ones, dropping some. This table lists 130,000 to 150,000 clones. Sample: PBMCs. These receptors were collected from a man in his forties in good health and CMV-seronegative.

This chain links TRBV6-6 with TRBJ1-4, with D tentatively TRBD1 (5 bases). CDR3 length: 14 residues. The germline V gene has CDR1 MNHNY and CDR2 SVGAGI (reference sequence). The V and J ends lost 7 bases and 7 bases respectively, with 16 bases between them. DNA of the CDR3: TGTGCCAGCACCCCGACAGTCATGGGTGAAAAACTGTTTTTT. Protein product: CASTPTVMGEKLFF.

The chain couples TRBV5-1 to TRBJ1-2; 8 positions agree with TRBD1. The CDR3 totals 13 residues. Trimming took 4 bases from V and 5 from J; bases not matched to a gene: 4. CDR1 SGHRS and CDR2 YFSETQ come from the germline V gene. The DNA for the CDR3 is TGCGCCAGCAGCGAGACAGGGGAGTATGGCTACACCTTC. This translates into CASSETGEYGYTF.

The genes are TRBV19 and TRBJ2-1; TRBD1 matches at 9 bases. The germline CDR1 and CDR2 sequences are LNHDA and SQIVND (reference sequence). V gave up 6 bases and J gave up 4 bases; unmatched junction bases: 10. This CDR3 contains 16 residues. The CDR3 region has the DNA TGTGCCAGTAGCGTCCTTACAGGGGGCGCGTACAATGAGCAGTTCTTC. This translates into CASSVLTGGAYNEQFF. Variable domain in full (rest from reference TRBV19 and TRBJ2-1): DGGITQSPKYLFRKEGQNVTLSCEQNLNHDAMYWYRQDPGQGLRLIYYSQIVNDFQKGDIAEGYSVSREKKESFPLTVTSAQKNPTAFYLCASSVLTGGAYNEQFFGPGTRLTVL.

V and J are TRBV5-1 and TRBJ2-3; TRBD1 agrees at 7 bases. Germline V gene data show CDR1 as SGHRS and CDR2 as YFSETQ. V gave up 2 bases and J gave up 0 bases; unmatched junction bases: 3. The length of the CDR3 is 15 residues. The CDR3, as DNA: TGCGCCAGCAGCTTTCGAGGGGGCAGCACAGATACGCAGTATTTT. Protein sequence: CASSFRGGSTDTQYF.

This sequence joins TRBV5-1 and TRBJ2-1; 9 nucleotides align to TRBD1. The CDR3 sequence is 15 residues long. Trimming cost V 1 base and J 6 bases; bases outside gene matches: 5. Germline V gives CDR1 SGHRS, CDR2 YFSETQ. Here the CDR3 DNA reads TGCGCCAGCAGCTTGATACAGGGGGCCTCCAATGAGCAGTTCTTC. Its translation: CASSLIQGASNEQFF.

The V and J genes are TRBV25-1 and TRBJ2-7, with 9 bases lining up with TRBD1. From germline, CDR1 is MGHDK and CDR2 SYGVNS. This CDR3 spans 15 amino acids. The V gene end was trimmed by 4 bases and the J gene end by 5 bases; junction bases not matched to a gene: 9. The DNA for the CDR3 is TGTGCCAGCAGTGCGGCCGGGACAGGGTTCGACGAGCAGTACTTC. Translated: CASSAAGTGFDEQYF.

This sequence joins TRBV19 and TRBJ2-3; D possibly corresponds to TRBD2 (7 bases). V was clipped by 0 bases and J by 1 base, with 14 bases between them. CDR3 length: 17 amino acids. CDR1 and CDR2 (germline): LNHDA, SQIVND (reference sequence). The CDR3 DNA follows: TGTGCCAGTAGTATAGATCACTCGGGGGGCGGCACAGATACGCAGTATTTT. This translates into CASSIDHSGGGTDTQYF.

The chain joins TRBV5-1 to TRBJ1-6, with unresolved D. The V gene's germline CDR1 is SGHRS and CDR2 YFSETQ. This CDR3 is built from 15 residues. The V end lost 5 bases, the J end lost 1 base, and 10 bases lay between the germline ends. As DNA, the CDR3 is TGCGCCAGCAGGACACAGTTATCCTATAATTCACCCCTCCACTTT. Translating gives CASRTQLSYNSPLHF. Full variable domain (rest looked up from reference TRBV5-1 and TRBJ1-6): KAGVTQTPRYLIKTRGQQVTLSCSPISGHRSVSWYQQTPGQGLQFLFEYFSETQRNKGNFPGRFSGRQFSNSRSEMNVSTLELGDSALYLCASRTQLSYNSPLHFGNGTRLTVT.

The V and J genes are TRBV2 and TRBJ1-5; TRBD1 matches at 7 bases. This CDR3 region has 15 residues. The germline gives CDR1 SNHLY, CDR2 FYNNEI. After removal of 6 bases from V and 3 bases from J, the junction contained 8 bases not matched to a gene. The CDR3 loop reads CASRSTGTDNQPQHF. The CDR3 bases are TGTGCCAGCAGATCTACCGGGACAGACAATCAGCCCCAGCATTTT.

The CDR3 nucleotides are TGTGCCAGCAGCCCCCCCCTACTGACAGGGTTAGGGGAGACCCAGTACTTC. It translates to CASSPPLLTGLGETQYF. The chain couples TRBV7-6 to TRBJ2-5; 7 nucleotides line up with TRBD1. The CDR3 extends over 17 amino acids. The V gene end was trimmed by 5 bases and the J gene end by 5 bases; junction bases not matched to a gene: 17. Germline-derived CDR1 and CDR2 are SGHVS and FNYEAQ.

The V call is TRBV7-3, the J call TRBJ2-3, with a weak D call TRBD1 (6 bases). Per germline, CDR1 SGHTA and CDR2 FQGTGA. V lost 4 bases and J lost 0, with 11 bases in between. This CDR3 comprises 15 residues. The CDR3 loop is CASSSAGASTDTQYF. For the CDR3, the DNA is TGTGCCAGCAGCTCTGCAGGGGCGAGCACAGATACGCAGTATTTT.

V is TRBV2 and J is TRBJ1-1; tentative D call: TRBD1 (5 bases). The CDR3 sequence is 13 residues long. V lost 11 bases, J lost 6 bases, and 19 bases lay in between. CDR1 and CDR2 (germline): SNHLY, FYNNEI. The CDR3 spells CALGQTLWAEAFF. CDR3 coding DNA: TGTGCCCTGGGGCAGACCTTATGGGCTGAAGCTTTCTTT.

CDR3 nucleotides: TGTGCCAGCACCTCGGGTCTCCTTAACTACGAGCAGTACTTC. Residues: CASTSGLLNYEQYF. The chain is built from TRBV6-1 and TRBJ2-7; unclear D gene. Between the trimmed V and J ends, which lost 7 bases and 3 bases, there was a span of 16 bases. The CDR3 is 14 amino acids. In germline, CDR1 is MNHNS, CDR2 SASEGT.

This chain joins TRBV9 and TRBJ2-7, with TRBD2 as a possible D gene (6 bases). The DNA matches TRBJ2-1 better at its end, which makes the J call doubtful. This CDR3 comprises 14 residues. From germline, CDR1 is SGDLS and CDR2 YYNGEE. CDR3 coding DNA: TGTGCCAGCAGCTCTTGGAGGGTGGACTACGAGCAGTTCTTC. Its protein product is CASSSWRVDYEQFF.

The genes are TRBV19 and TRBJ2-3; tentative D call: TRBD1 (6 bases). Germline values: CDR1 LNHDA, CDR2 SQIVND (reference sequence). The CDR3 runs to 17 residues. V was clipped by 3 bases and J by 1 base, with 17 bases between them. The CDR3 here is CASSMIIWGPGTDTQYF. The CDR3 region has the DNA TGTGCCAGTAGTATGATCATCTGGGGGCCAGGCACAGATACGCAGTATTTT.

The chain uses TRBV4-2 and TRBJ1-1; possible D gene TRBD1, 6 bases. CDR1 and CDR2 from the germline V gene are LGHNA and YNFKEQ. The CDR3 consists of 13 residues. Trimming took 4 bases from V and 4 from J, leaving 10 bases between them. Here the CDR3 reads CASSPRGSTEAFF. The DNA for the CDR3 is TGTGCCAGCAGCCCCAGGGGTTCCACTGAAGCTTTCTTT.